This T cell receptor (beta chain) emerged from a study of blood T cell repertoires in COVID-19. Measured with immunoSEQ multiplex PCR; TCRdb has only the in-frame clones, and not every one. This sample carries 130,000 to 150,000 clones, roughly 80% of them seen once, and the ten largest clones take about 5.8%. Sequencing was carried out using peripheral blood. The TCR sequence derives from a human donor in a cohort sampled during active COVID-19.

DNA for the CDR3: TGTGCCAGCAGCTTAATGGGACAGGGGGCCGGCTACACCTTC. Translation: CASSLMGQGAGYTF. The chain joins TRBV7-9 to TRBJ1-2; the match to TRBD1 covers 12 bases. After removal of 2 bases from V and 8 bases from J, the junction contained 3 bases not matched to a gene. This CDR3 comprises 14 residues. Germline-derived CDR1 and CDR2 are SEHNR and FQNEAQ (reference sequence).